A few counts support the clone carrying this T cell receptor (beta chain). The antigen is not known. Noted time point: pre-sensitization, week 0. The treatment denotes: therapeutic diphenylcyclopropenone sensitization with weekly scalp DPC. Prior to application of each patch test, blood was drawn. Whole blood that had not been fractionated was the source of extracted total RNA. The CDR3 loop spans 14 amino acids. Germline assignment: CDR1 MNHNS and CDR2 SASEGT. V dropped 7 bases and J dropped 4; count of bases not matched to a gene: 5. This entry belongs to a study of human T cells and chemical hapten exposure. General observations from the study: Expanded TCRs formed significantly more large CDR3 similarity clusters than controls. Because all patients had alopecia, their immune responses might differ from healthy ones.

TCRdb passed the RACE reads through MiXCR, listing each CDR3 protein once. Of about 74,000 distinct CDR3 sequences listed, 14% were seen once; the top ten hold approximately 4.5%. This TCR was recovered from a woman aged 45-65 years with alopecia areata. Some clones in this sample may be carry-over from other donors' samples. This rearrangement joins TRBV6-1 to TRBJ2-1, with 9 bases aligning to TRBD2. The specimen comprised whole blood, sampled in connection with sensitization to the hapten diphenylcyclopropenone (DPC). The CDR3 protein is CASTSSGGYNEQFF. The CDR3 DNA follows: TGTGCCAGCACTAGTAGCGGGGGTTACAATGAGCAGTTCTTC.